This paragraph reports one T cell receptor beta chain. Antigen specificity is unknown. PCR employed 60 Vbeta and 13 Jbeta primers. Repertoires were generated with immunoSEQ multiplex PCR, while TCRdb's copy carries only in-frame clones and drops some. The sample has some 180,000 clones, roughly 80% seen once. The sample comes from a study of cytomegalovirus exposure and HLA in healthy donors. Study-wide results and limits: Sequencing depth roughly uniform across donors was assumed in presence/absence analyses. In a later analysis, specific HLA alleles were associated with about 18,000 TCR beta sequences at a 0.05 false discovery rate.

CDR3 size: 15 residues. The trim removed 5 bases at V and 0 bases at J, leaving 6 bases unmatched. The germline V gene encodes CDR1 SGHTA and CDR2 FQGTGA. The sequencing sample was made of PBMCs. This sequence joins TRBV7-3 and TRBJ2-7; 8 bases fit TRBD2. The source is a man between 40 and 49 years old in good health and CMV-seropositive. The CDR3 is CASSTAGGISYEQYF. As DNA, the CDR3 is TGTGCCAGCAGCACCGCGGGGGGTATCTCCTACGAGCAGTACTTC.